One and the same sample provided the 3 T cell receptor beta chains below, sequenced in a study of blood T cell repertoires in COVID-19. Assay: immunoSEQ multiplex PCR; the TCRdb copy retains only in-frame clones and omits some. Of under 200,000 clones in the sample, more than 75% were seen once. Source material: PBMCs or T cells enriched from blood (not recorded which). The receptors here all came from a man between 40 and 49 years old with acute COVID-19.

CDR3 coding DNA: TGTGCCAGCAGCCCAACAGTGAAGAACACTGAAGCTTTCTTT. Translated: CASSPTVKNTEAFF. The chain couples TRBV5-4 to TRBJ1-1; the D is unclear. This CDR3 contains 14 residues. V was cut by 4 bases and J by 1 base, with 11 bases left in between. From germline, CDR1 is SGHNT and CDR2 YYREEE (reference sequence).

This clone was observed once. This sequence joins TRBV3-1 (or the pseudogene TRBV3-2) and TRBJ2-2; TRBD1 matches at 11 bases. The CDR3 consists of 15 residues. The V gene end was trimmed by 4 bases and the J gene end by 5 bases; junction bases not matched to a gene: 3. Germline V gene data show CDR1 as LGHDT and CDR2 as YNNKEL (reference sequence). CDR3 amino acids: CASSLRDRGTGELFF. The CDR3 region has the DNA TGTGCCAGCAGCCTACGGGACAGGGGGACCGGGGAGCTGTTTTTT.

V and J are TRBV7-9 and TRBJ1-3; D may be TRBD1 (5 bases). The CDR3 has 14 amino acids. V lost 3 bases and J lost 1, with 7 bases in between. Germline values: CDR1 SEHNR, CDR2 FQNEAQ (reference sequence). CDR3 sequence (DNA): TGTGCCAGCAGCTTTGGGGGGTCTGGAAACACCATATATTTT. Translated: CASSFGGSGNTIYF.